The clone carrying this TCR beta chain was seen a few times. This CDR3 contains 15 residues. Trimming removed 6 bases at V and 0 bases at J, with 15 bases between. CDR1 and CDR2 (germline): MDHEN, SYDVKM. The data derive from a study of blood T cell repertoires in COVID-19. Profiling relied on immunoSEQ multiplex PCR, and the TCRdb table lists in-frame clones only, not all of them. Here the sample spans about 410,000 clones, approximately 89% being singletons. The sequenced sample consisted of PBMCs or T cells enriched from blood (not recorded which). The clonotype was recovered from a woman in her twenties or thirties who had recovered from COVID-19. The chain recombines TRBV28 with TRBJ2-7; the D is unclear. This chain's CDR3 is CASRPTATSSYEQYF. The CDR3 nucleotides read TGTGCCAGCAGGCCAACTGCGACAAGCTCCTACGAGCAGTACTTC.